Listed here are 13 T cell receptor beta chains from one sample, sequenced in a study of cytomegalovirus exposure and HLA in healthy donors. The PCR made use of 60 Vbeta and 13 Jbeta primers. The method was immunoSEQ multiplex PCR; TCRdb's version includes in-frame clones alone and lacks a portion of them. The sample shows fewer than 150,000 clones, over 65% of them seen only once. The sample was PBMCs. The receptor source for this set is a woman in her 40s in good health and CMV-seropositive.

The V call is TRBV27, the J call TRBJ1-1, with unresolved D. Germline V CDR1 and CDR2: MNHEY, SMNVEV (reference sequence). V was pared by 2 bases and J by 7 bases, with 11 bases between. The CDR3 spans 13 residues. The CDR3 sequence: CASSLRPRGEAFF. In DNA, the CDR3 is TGTGCCAGCAGTTTACGCCCCCGGGGTGAAGCTTTCTTT.

The chain combines TRBV7-8 with TRBJ1-1, with unresolved D. CDR1 is SGHVS and CDR2 is FQNEAQ in the germline V gene. The CDR3 runs 14 residues. V lost 1 base to trimming and J lost 0 bases, with 6 bases between them. The CDR3 DNA reads TGTGCCAGCAGCTTAGTCCCGGTGAACACTGAAGCTTTCTTT. It is translated as CASSLVPVNTEAFF. Looking up the rest from reference TRBV7-8 and TRBJ1-1 gives the full variable domain: GAGVSQSPRYKVAKRGQDVALRCDPISGHVSLFWYQQALGQGPEFLTYFQNEAQLDKSGLPSDRFFAERPEGSVSTLKIQRTQQEDSAVYLCASSLVPVNTEAFFGQGTRLTVV.

This rearrangement joins TRBV5-1 to TRBJ1-1; possible D gene TRBD1, 6 bases. The CDR3 consists of 14 residues. Germline lookup yields CDR1 SGHRS and CDR2 YFSETQ. V shed 4 bases and J shed 2 bases, with 12 bases lying between them. In DNA form, the CDR3 reads TGCGCCAGCAGCCCAAAACAGGGAAACACTGAAGCTTTCTTT. Its protein is CASSPKQGNTEAFF. The full variable domain, with the rest looked up from reference TRBV5-1 and TRBJ1-1, is KAGVTQTPRYLIKTRGQQVTLSCSPISGHRSVSWYQQTPGQGLQFLFEYFSETQRNKGNFPGRFSGRQFSNSRSEMNVSTLELGDSALYLCASSPKQGNTEAFFGQGTRLTVV.

V usage is TRBV4-1 and J usage is TRBJ1-6; weak D call: TRBD1 (6 bases). The CDR3 consists of 15 residues. V lost 2 bases to trimming and J lost 6 bases, with 11 bases between them. Germline CDR1 and CDR2: MGHRA and YSYEKL. The CDR3 here is CASSQKGGANSPLHF. CDR3 bases: TGCGCCAGCAGCCAAAAAGGGGGGGCTAATTCACCCCTCCACTTT.

This clone has just a few counts. The J gene is TRBJ2-5, the V gene TRBV11-2, with unresolved D. Germline assignment: CDR1 SGHAT and CDR2 FQNNGV. The CDR3 covers 16 residues. V lost 1 base and J 0 bases, leaving 12 bases between the germline ends. CDR3 amino acids: CASSLVGTKNQETQYF. The CDR3 DNA follows: TGTGCCAGCAGCTTAGTGGGCACAAAAAACCAAGAGACCCAGTACTTC.

The chain carries TRBV15 and TRBJ1-2; weak D call: TRBD1 (6 bases). V gave up 4 bases and J gave up 14 bases, with 23 bases separating them. The length of the CDR3 is 14 residues. The germline V gene encodes CDR1 LNHNV and CDR2 YYDKDF (reference sequence). DNA for the CDR3: TGTGCCACCAGCATAGGTAACAGGGACCTTGAACAAACCTTC. Translating gives CATSIGNRDLEQTF.

The CDR3 coding sequence is TGTGCCAGCAGCCCACAGGGGGCTCAGCCCCAGCATTTT. It translates to CASSPQGAQPQHF. The J gene is TRBJ1-5, the V gene TRBV6-6; 9 bases line up with TRBD1. Germline V CDR1 and CDR2: MNHNY, SVGAGI (reference sequence). With 6 bases clipped from V and 6 bases from J, the junction kept 3 bases outside the gene matches. CDR3 size: 13 residues.

The chain is built from TRBV6-6 and TRBJ2-1; TRBD2 might be the D (5 bases). The CDR3 is 13 residues long. CDR1 is MNHNY and CDR2 is SVGAGI in the germline V gene (reference sequence). V dropped 5 bases and J dropped 12 bases, with 17 bases sitting between them. CDR3 loop: CASSRERREGQFF. The CDR3 DNA follows: TGTGCCAGCAGTCGTGAGCGGAGAGAAGGGCAGTTCTTC.

J is TRBJ1-4 and V is TRBV19, with D unclear. This CDR3 comprises 14 residues. With 5 bases removed from V and 8 bases from J, the gap between germline ends came to 15 bases. Germline-derived CDR1 and CDR2 are LNHDA and SQIVND (reference sequence). In DNA form, the CDR3 reads TGTGCCAGTAGTCAGGCAAGGTTAGGAGAAAAACTGTTTTTT. It encodes CASSQARLGEKLFF. The variable domain in full, with the rest retrieved from reference TRBV19 and TRBJ1-4, is DGGITQSPKYLFRKEGQNVTLSCEQNLNHDAMYWYRQDPGQGLRLIYYSQIVNDFQKGDIAEGYSVSREKKESFPLTVTSAQKNPTAFYLCASSQARLGEKLFFGSGTQLSVL.

The chain links TRBV7-2 to TRBJ2-7; TRBD2 is a possible D gene (6 bases). V shed 3 bases and J shed 1 base, with 10 bases lying between them. CDR3 size: 14 residues. Germline loops: CDR1 SGHTA, CDR2 FQGNSA. The CDR3 bases are TGTGCCAGCAGCTTTAGGACTATATCCTACGAGCAGTACTTC. This translates into CASSFRTISYEQYF.

The V and J genes are TRBV10-3 and TRBJ2-6, with D possibly matching TRBD1 (5 bases). V was trimmed by 2 bases and J by 1 base, leaving 15 bases between them. CDR1 and CDR2 from the germline V gene are ENHRY and SYGVKD. CDR3 size: 18 residues. CDR3 sequence (DNA): TGTGCCATCAGTGAGCAGGGCGATCCTTATTCTGGGGCCAACGTCCTGACTTTC. Translating gives CAISEQGDPYSGANVLTF.

This clone has only one observation. V gene TRBV25-1 combines with J gene TRBJ2-3, with D tentatively TRBD1 (5 bases). Germline CDR1 MGHDK, CDR2 SYGVNS. Trimming stripped 2 bases from V and 2 bases from J, with 11 bases between. This CDR3 is 15 amino acids long. CDR3 nucleotide sequence: TGTGCCAGCAGTGAAACAGGCAGATACACAGATACGCAGTATTTT. Protein sequence: CASSETGRYTDTQYF.

This clone was observed once. The J gene is TRBJ1-2, the V gene TRBV7-9; 8 bases are shared with TRBD1. The CDR3 is 14 residues long. Germline CDR1 and CDR2: SEHNR and FQNEAQ (reference sequence). Germline trimming cut 3 bases from V and 3 bases from J; bases unmatched to any gene: 3. CDR3 loop: CASSFSGGDYGYTF. The DNA for the CDR3 is TGTGCCAGCAGCTTTTCAGGGGGCGACTATGGCTACACCTTC.